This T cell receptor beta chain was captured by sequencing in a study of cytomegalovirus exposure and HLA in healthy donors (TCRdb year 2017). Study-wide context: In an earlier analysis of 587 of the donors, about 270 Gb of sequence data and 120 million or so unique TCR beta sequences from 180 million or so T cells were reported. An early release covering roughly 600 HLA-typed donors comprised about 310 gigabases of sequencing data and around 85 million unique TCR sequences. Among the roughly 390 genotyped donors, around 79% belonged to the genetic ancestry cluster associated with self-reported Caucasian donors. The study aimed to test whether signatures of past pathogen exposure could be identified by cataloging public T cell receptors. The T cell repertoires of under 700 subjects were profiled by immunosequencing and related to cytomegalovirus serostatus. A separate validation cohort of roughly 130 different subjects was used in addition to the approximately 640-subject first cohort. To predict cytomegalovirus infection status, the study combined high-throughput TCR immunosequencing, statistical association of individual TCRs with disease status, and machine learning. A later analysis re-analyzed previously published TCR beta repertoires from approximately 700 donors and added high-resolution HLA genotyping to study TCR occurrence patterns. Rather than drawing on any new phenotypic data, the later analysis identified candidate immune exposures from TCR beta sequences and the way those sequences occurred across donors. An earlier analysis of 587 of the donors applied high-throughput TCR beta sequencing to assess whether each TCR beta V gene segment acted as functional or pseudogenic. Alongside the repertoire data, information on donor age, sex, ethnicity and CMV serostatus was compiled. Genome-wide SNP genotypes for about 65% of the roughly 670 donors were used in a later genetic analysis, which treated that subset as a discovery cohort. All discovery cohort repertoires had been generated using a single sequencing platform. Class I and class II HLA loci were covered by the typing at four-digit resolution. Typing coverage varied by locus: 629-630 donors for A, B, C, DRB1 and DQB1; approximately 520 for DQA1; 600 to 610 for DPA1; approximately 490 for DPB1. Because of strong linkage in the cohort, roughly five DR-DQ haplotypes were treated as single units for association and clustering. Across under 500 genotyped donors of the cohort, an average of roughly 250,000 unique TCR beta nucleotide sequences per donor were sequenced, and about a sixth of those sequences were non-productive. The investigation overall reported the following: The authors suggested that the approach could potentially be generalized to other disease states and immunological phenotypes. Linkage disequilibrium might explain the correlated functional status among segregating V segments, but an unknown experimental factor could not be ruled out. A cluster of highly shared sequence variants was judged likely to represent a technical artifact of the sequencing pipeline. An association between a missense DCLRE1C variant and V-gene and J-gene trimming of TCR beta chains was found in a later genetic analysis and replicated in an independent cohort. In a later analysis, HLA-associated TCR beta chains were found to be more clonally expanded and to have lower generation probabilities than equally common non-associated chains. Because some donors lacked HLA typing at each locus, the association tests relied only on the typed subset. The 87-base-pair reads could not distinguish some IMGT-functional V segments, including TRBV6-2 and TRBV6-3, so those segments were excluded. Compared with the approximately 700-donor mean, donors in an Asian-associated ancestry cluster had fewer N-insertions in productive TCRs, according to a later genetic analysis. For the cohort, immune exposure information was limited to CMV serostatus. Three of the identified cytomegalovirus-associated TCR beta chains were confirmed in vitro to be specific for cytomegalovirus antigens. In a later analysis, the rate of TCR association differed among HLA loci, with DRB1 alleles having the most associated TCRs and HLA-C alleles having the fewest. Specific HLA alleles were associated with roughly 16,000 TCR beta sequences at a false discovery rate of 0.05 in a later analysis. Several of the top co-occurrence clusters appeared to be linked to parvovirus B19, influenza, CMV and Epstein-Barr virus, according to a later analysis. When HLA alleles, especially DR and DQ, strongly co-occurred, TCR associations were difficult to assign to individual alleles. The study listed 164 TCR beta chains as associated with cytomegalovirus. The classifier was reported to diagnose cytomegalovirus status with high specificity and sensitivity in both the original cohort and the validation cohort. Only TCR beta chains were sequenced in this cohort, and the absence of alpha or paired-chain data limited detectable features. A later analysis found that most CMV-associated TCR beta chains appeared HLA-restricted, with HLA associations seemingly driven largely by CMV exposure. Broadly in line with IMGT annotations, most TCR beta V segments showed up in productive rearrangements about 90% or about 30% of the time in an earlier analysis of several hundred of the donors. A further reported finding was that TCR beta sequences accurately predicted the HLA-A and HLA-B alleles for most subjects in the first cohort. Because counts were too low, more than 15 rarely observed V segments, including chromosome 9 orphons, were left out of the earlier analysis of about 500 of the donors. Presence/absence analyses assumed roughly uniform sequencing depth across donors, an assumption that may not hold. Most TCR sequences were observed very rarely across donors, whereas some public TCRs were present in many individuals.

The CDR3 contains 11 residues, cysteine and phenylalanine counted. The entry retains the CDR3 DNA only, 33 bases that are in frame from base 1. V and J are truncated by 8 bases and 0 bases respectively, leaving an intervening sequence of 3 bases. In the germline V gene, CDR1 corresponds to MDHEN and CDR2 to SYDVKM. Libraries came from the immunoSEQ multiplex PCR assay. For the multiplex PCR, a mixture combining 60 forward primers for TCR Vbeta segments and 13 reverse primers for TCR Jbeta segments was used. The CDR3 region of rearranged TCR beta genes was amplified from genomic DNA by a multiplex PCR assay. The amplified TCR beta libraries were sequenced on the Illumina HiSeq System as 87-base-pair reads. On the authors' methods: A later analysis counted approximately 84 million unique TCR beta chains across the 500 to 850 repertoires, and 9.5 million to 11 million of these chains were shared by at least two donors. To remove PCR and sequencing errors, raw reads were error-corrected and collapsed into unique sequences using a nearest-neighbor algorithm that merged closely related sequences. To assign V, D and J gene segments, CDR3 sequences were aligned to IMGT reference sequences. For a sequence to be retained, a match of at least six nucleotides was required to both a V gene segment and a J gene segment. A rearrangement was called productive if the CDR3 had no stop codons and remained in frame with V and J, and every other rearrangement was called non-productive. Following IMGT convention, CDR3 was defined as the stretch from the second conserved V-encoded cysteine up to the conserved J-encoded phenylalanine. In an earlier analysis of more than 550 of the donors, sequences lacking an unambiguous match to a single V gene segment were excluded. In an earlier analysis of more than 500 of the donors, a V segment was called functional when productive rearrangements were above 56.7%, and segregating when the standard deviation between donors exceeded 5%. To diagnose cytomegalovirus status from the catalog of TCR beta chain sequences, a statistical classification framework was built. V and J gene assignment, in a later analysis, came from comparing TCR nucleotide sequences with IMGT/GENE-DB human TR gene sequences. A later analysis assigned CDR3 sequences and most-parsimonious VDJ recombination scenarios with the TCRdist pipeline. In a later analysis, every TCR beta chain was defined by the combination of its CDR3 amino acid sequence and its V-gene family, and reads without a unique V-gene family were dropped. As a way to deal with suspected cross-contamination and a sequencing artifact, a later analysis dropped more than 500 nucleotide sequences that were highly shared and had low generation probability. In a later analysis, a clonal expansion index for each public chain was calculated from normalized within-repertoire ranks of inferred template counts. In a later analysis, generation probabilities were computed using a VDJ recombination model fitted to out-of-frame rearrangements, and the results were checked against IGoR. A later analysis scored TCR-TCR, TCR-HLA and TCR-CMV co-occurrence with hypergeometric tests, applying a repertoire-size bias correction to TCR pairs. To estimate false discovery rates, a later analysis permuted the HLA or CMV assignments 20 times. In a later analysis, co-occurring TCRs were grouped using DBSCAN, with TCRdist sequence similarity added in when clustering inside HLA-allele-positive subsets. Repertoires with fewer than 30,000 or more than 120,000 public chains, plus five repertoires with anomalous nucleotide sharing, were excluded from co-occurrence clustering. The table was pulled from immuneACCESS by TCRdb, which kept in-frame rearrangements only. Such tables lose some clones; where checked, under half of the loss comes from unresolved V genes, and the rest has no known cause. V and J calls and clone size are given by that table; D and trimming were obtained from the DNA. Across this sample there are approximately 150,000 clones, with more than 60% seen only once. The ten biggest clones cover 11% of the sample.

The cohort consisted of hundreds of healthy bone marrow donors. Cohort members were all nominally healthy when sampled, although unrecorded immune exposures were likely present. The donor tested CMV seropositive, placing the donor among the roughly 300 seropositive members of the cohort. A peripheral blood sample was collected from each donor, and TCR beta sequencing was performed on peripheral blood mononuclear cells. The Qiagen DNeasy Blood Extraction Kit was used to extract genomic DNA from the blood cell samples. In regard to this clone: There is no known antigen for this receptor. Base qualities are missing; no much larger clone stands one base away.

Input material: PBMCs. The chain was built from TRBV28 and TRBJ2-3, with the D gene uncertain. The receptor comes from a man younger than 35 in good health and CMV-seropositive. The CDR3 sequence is CASRSTDTQYF. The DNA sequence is TGTGCCAGCCGGAGCACAGATACGCAGTATTTT.